These T cell receptor beta chains were read from a single sample in a study of OX40 agonist ivuxolimab in advanced cancers. The data were produced by immunoSEQ multiplex PCR, yet TCRdb's version contains in-frame clones alone and is incomplete. The data contain tens of thousands of clones, around 94% of them seen just once; the ten biggest clones take up roughly 2.8%. The sequencing used CD4+ or CD8+ T cells sorted from blood, collected in a trial of the OX40 agonist ivuxolimab. The receptors stem from an adult with an advanced solid tumor such as melanoma, head and neck, liver or kidney cancer. The CDR3 runs from the conserved cysteine through the conserved F or W. The order of the fields is CDR3 protein, CDR3 DNA, V gene, D gene, J gene, CDR3 length. D genes are given only for firm matches.

CASSQDPGARSGEQYF,TGTGCCAGCAGCCAAGATCCTGGAGCCAGGTCGGGCGAGCAGTACTTC,TRBV14,NA,TRBJ2-7,16
CASSPQTDQGEAFF,TGTGCCAGCTCACCCCAGACGGACCAGGGAGAAGCTTTCTTT,TRBV18,NA,TRBJ1-1,14
CASSTTGPRGNYGYTF,TGTGCCAGCAGCACGACAGGCCCCCGGGGTAACTATGGCTACACCTTC,TRBV11-2,NA,TRBJ1-2,16
CASSPRGGAFTGELFF,TGTGCCAGCTCACCACGTGGGGGGGCTTTCACCGGGGAGCTGTTTTTT,TRBV18,NA,TRBJ2-2,16
CAIATETYGYTF,TGTGCCATTGCGACAGAAACCTATGGCTACACCTTC,TRBV28,NA,TRBJ1-2,12
CATSRGTSGRYEQYF,TGTGCCACCAGCAGAGGGACTAGCGGGAGGTACGAGCAGTACTTC,TRBV15,TRBD2,TRBJ2-7,15
CASSALWDTQYF,TGCGCCAGCAGCGCCCTTTGGGATACGCAGTATTTT,TRBV5-1,NA,TRBJ2-3,12
CASGQGAAYNEQFF,TGCGCCAGCGGACAGGGGGCGGCTTACAATGAGCAGTTCTTC,TRBV5-1,TRBD1,TRBJ2-1,14
CASSGGPGEETQYF,TGTGCCAGCAGCGGGGGGCCAGGGGAAGAGACCCAGTACTTC,TRBV6-1,NA,TRBJ2-5,14
CASSPRTGENTEAFF,TGTGCCAGCAGCCCCCGGACAGGGGAGAACACTGAAGCTTTCTTT,TRBV11-3,TRBD1,TRBJ1-1,15
CASTRRPRGGETQYF,TGTGCCAGCACCCGCAGGCCCCGGGGGGGAGAGACCCAGTACTTC,TRBV28,TRBD2,TRBJ2-5,15
CASSYVRGQSNSPLHF,TGTGCCAGCAGTTACGTTCGAGGACAGTCTAATTCACCCCTCCACTTT,TRBV6-5,NA,TRBJ1-6,16
CASSLGGQPNTEAFF,TGCGCCAGCAGCCTGGGGGGACAGCCGAACACTGAAGCTTTCTTT,TRBV5-1,TRBD1,TRBJ1-1,15
CASGTREQYF,TGCGCCAGCGGAACCCGCGAGCAGTACTTC,TRBV10-2,NA,TRBJ2-7,10
CASSLIQETQYF,TGTGCCAGCAGCTTGATCCAAGAGACCCAGTACTTC,TRBV5-6,NA,TRBJ2-5,12
CASSPMKVLGGETQYF,TGTGCCAGCTCACCAATGAAAGTGTTGGGAGGTGAGACCCAGTACTTC,TRBV18,NA,TRBJ2-5,16
CASRPPSGRTGELFF,TGCGCCAGCAGGCCCCCTAGCGGGAGGACCGGGGAGCTGTTTTTT,TRBV4-1,TRBD2,TRBJ2-2,15
CASSGQATYGYTF,TGTGCCAGCAGCGGACAAGCAACTTATGGCTACACCTTC,TRBV6-5,NA,TRBJ1-2,13
CASSRGGTLPLTGELFF,TGCGCCAGCAGCCGGGGCGGAACGCTCCCTCTCACCGGGGAGCTGTTTTTT,TRBV5-1,NA,TRBJ2-2,17